The T cell receptor (beta chain) under discussion was sequenced for a study of control samples from healthy donors and cancer patients. The protocol was immunoSEQ multiplex PCR, while the TCRdb copy is restricted to in-frame clones and leaves out a portion. The data show approximately 2,500 clones, around 96% seen once. The CDR3 has 15 residues. The V and J ends lost 2 bases and 0 bases, in that order; junction bases with no gene match: 1. Germline V gene data show CDR1 as MDHEN and CDR2 as SYDVKM. This sequence was found in a man between 65 and 85 years old with colorectal cancer. The V call is TRBV28, the J call TRBJ1-5, with TRBD1 matching over 7 bases. Sequenced material: PBMCs. The CDR3 sequence: CASSLGTASNQPQHF. The CDR3 nucleotides are TGTGCCAGCAGTTTAGGGACAGCTAGCAATCAGCCCCAGCATTTT.